This paragraph covers one TCR beta chain sequence. The sample originates from a study of radiotherapy plus CTLA-4 blockade in lung cancer. Study overall: Of all patients, more than 15% responded objectively and roughly 31% showed disease control.

Trimming took off 7 bases at V and 2 bases at J, with 9 bases between the two ends. CDR1 and CDR2 (germline): SNHLY, FYNNEI. The CDR3 consists of 12 residues. Chemo-refractory metastatic non-small-cell lung cancer patients received focal radiation with ipilimumab CTLA-4 blockade. Repertoires were generated with immunoSEQ multiplex PCR, while TCRdb's copy carries only in-frame clones and drops some. The sample consists of fewer than 100,000 clones, under 85% of them appearing once. This chain connects TRBV2 to TRBJ2-7; D remains unclear. The source was peripheral blood, collected from a patient treated with radiotherapy plus ipilimumab. The TCR comes from a human donor with non-small cell lung cancer who had stable disease on radiotherapy plus ipilimumab. The CDR3 sequence is CASKGGAYEQYF. The CDR3 DNA reads as TGTGCCAGCAAAGGCGGAGCCTACGAGCAGTACTTC. Variable domain in full (rest from reference TRBV2 and TRBJ2-7): EPEVTQTPSHQVTQMGQEVILRCVPISNHLYFYWYRQILGQKVEFLVSFYNNEISEKSEIFDDQFSVERPDGSNFTLKIRSTKLEDSAMYFCASKGGAYEQYFGPGTRLTVT.